The 26 T cell receptor beta chains reported below all come from one sample, sequenced in a study of human T cells and chemical hapten exposure. TCRdb processed the RACE reads anew with MiXCR; each CDR3 protein has one entry. Here the sample spans just over 40,000 distinct CDR3 sequences, 3% to 3.5% being singletons. Time point in this sample: patch test 2, 6 weeks after DPC sensitization. Treatment here: therapeutic diphenylcyclopropenone sensitization with weekly scalp DPC. Sequenced here: whole blood, sampled in connection with sensitization to the hapten diphenylcyclopropenone (DPC). The receptors stem from a man aged 35 to 55 with alopecia areata. Some clones in this sample may be carry-over from other donors' samples.

This clonotype has a count of ten or more. This chain links TRBV5-1 with TRBJ2-7; 8 bases line up with TRBD1. CDR1 and CDR2 from the germline V gene are SGHRS and YFSETQ. The CDR3 contains 15 residues. The junction had 8 bases not matched to a gene; V was cut back by 0 bases and J by 6 bases. The CDR3 protein is CASSLEGQVIGEQYF. In DNA form, the CDR3 reads TGCGCCAGCAGCTTGGAGGGACAGGTCATAGGCGAGCAGTACTTC.

This clonotype was seen at least ten times. The chain couples TRBV6-2 or TRBV6-3 to TRBJ2-1, with D unresolved. There are 13 residues in the CDR3. Germline CDR1 is MNHEY and CDR2 is SVGEGT. V dropped 5 bases and J dropped 8 bases, with 13 bases sitting between them. The CDR3 sequence is CASSDWAFDEQFF. The CDR3 nucleotides are TGTGCCAGCAGTGACTGGGCCTTCGATGAGCAGTTCTTC.

This clonotype was counted ten times or more. The V gene is TRBV6-4, the J gene TRBJ2-2; TRBD1 matches at 8 bases. Unmatched junction bases numbered 5, after V lost 5 bases and J lost 3 bases. From germline, CDR1 is MRHNA and CDR2 SNTAGT. This CDR3 is 15 amino acids long. The CDR3: CASSPQGADTGELFF. The CDR3, as DNA: TGTGCCAGCAGTCCTCAGGGGGCGGACACCGGGGAGCTGTTTTTT.

Ten or more counts support this clonotype. This rearrangement joins TRBV12-3 or TRBV12-4 to TRBJ2-7, with TRBD1 matching 8 bases. Trimming removed 2 bases from V and 4 bases from J; junction bases left unmatched: 13. The CDR3 contains 17 residues. CDR3 amino acids: CASSLHHRPGGAYEQYF. For the CDR3, the DNA is TGTGCCAGCAGTTTACACCACCGCCCAGGGGGCGCGTACGAGCAGTACTTC.

This clonotype was observed many times. The J gene is TRBJ1-6, the V gene TRBV7-9, with no clear D. Deletions cut 5 bases from V and 4 bases from J, with 12 bases between. CDR1 and CDR2 from the germline V gene are SEHNR and FQNEAQ (reference sequence). The CDR3 has 15 residues. CDR3 coding DNA: TGTGCCAGCAGCCCGTGGACTGGATATAATTCACCCCTCCACTTT. The encoded protein is CASSPWTGYNSPLHF.

This clonotype occurred many times. The rearrangement joins TRBV3-1 to TRBJ2-7, with 10 bases aligning to TRBD2. Germline-derived CDR1 and CDR2 are LGHDT and YNNKEL (reference sequence). The CDR3 is 14 amino acids. The V and J ends lost 2 bases and 4 bases, in that order; junction bases with no gene match: 2. This CDR3 reads CASSQRAGGYEQYF. The CDR3 DNA reads TGTGCCAGCAGCCAAAGAGCGGGAGGGTACGAGCAGTACTTC.

This clonotype was seen many times. The V gene is TRBV10-3, the J gene TRBJ2-3, with 13 bases aligning to TRBD2. There are 16 residues in the CDR3. The V gene end was trimmed by 9 bases and the J gene end by 5 bases; junction bases not matched to a gene: 11. Germline V CDR1 and CDR2: ENHRY, SYGVKD. CDR3 in amino acids: CAIGTSGKTEEDTQYF. CDR3 sequence (DNA): TGTGCCATAGGGACTAGCGGGAAAACGGAGGAAGATACGCAGTATTTT.

This clonotype was detected many times. The chain has TRBV2 and TRBJ2-7; either TRBD1 or TRBD2 may supply D (5 bases each). The ends were cut back, 6 bases at V and 2 bases at J, with 8 bases in the middle. This CDR3 has 12 amino acids. Germline V gene sequence: CDR1 SNHLY, CDR2 FYNNEI. CDR3 protein: CASSGTTYEQYF. CDR3 DNA sequence: TGTGCCAGCAGCGGGACGACCTACGAGCAGTACTTC. Variable domain in full (rest from reference TRBV2 and TRBJ2-7): EPEVTQTPSHQVTQMGQEVILRCVPISNHLYFYWYRQILGQKVEFLVSFYNNEISEKSEIFDDQFSVERPDGSNFTLKIRSTKLEDSAMYFCASSGTTYEQYFGPGTRLTVT.

The sample holds many counts of this clonotype. This CDR3 reads CASENRGPHEQYF. As DNA, the CDR3 is TGTGCCAGCGAGAACAGGGGGCCCCACGAGCAGTACTTC. The chain combines TRBV2 with TRBJ2-7, with TRBD1 matching 9 bases. The CDR3 totals 13 residues. Germline CDR1 reads SNHLY; CDR2 reads FYNNEI. V lost 8 bases and J lost 5; bases outside the gene matches: 7. Together with reference TRBV2 and TRBJ2-7, the CDR3 gives the full variable domain: EPEVTQTPSHQVTQMGQEVILRCVPISNHLYFYWYRQILGQKVEFLVSFYNNEISEKSEIFDDQFSVERPDGSNFTLKIRSTKLEDSAMYFCASENRGPHEQYFGPGTRLTVT.

This clonotype has ten or more counts. This sequence joins TRBV14 and TRBJ2-7; D may correspond to TRBD1 or TRBD2 (6 bases each). Trimming cost V 0 bases and J 4 bases, with 10 bases left between them. CDR1 is SGHDN, CDR2 FVKESK, per germline. CDR3 length: 14 residues. DNA for the CDR3: TGTGCCAGCAGCCAAGAGGGGGGCCAGTACGAGCAGTACTTC. Translating it yields CASSQEGGQYEQYF.

This clonotype was recorded many times. The rearrangement joins TRBV12-3 or TRBV12-4 to TRBJ1-4; 7 bases map to TRBD1. V dropped 3 bases and J dropped 8; count of bases not matched to a gene: 9. CDR3 length equals 15 residues. DNA of the CDR3: TGTGCCAGCAGTTTCTCGGCAGGGGGAAAGGAAAAACTGTTTTTT. It codes for CASSFSAGGKEKLFF.

In this sample, this clonotype turned up many times. The V call is TRBV25-1, the J call TRBJ2-7; unclear D gene. Germline CDR1 MGHDK, CDR2 SYGVNS. The ends were cut back, 3 bases at V and 4 bases at J, with 4 bases in the middle. This CDR3 spans 11 amino acids. The CDR3: CASSEVYEQYF. Written as DNA, the CDR3 is TGTGCCAGCAGTGAGGTTTACGAGCAGTACTTC.

This clonotype was recorded many times. V usage is TRBV27 and J usage is TRBJ1-5, with TRBD1 matching 10 bases. This CDR3 spans 15 amino acids. Trimming took 5 bases from V and 1 from J; bases not matched to a gene: 2. In germline, CDR1 is MNHEY, CDR2 SMNVEV (reference sequence). The CDR3 bases are TGTGCCAGCAGTCAGGGACAGGGGAGCAATCAGCCCCAGCATTTT. Protein: CASSQGQGSNQPQHF.

This clonotype has at least ten counts. The chain links TRBV14 to TRBJ1-1; D possibly corresponds to TRBD1 (6 bases). This CDR3 comprises 13 residues. Germline V gene sequence: CDR1 SGHDN, CDR2 FVKESK. Trimming cost V 6 bases and J 0 bases, with 8 bases left between them. The CDR3 DNA reads TGTGCCAGCAGTGGACAGTTGAACACTGAAGCTTTCTTT. Protein product: CASSGQLNTEAFF.

This clonotype appeared many times. This sequence joins TRBV6-1 and TRBJ1-1, with 7 nucleotides matching TRBD1. The CDR3 runs to 13 residues. Trimming at V came to 4 bases and at J to 5 bases, leaving 4 bases not matched to a gene. The germline V gene has CDR1 MNHNS and CDR2 SASEGT. In nucleotides, the CDR3 is TGTGCCAGCAGTGTAAACAGGGGAACTGAAGCTTTCTTT. This gives the protein CASSVNRGTEAFF.

This clonotype was observed at least ten times. V and J are TRBV19 and TRBJ2-4; D perhaps matches TRBD1 (6 bases). The length of the CDR3 is 14 residues. V lost 4 bases and J 6 bases, leaving 13 bases between the germline ends. From germline, CDR1 is LNHDA and CDR2 SQIVND (reference sequence). The CDR3 DNA sequence: TGTGCCAGTAGTACGACCGGACAGCCAAACATTCAGTACTTC. Translated: CASSTTGQPNIQYF.

In its sample, this clonotype was seen many times. This chain uses TRBV5-1 with TRBJ1-6; D remains unclear. This CDR3 spans 15 amino acids. The V and J ends lost 4 bases and 10 bases respectively, with 18 bases between them. CDR1 and CDR2 from the germline V gene are SGHRS and YFSETQ. CDR3 nucleotides: TGCGCCAGCAGCCCACGGCCCGGCGGCCAATCACCCCTCCACTTT. Translated, it gives CASSPRPGGQSPLHF.

This clonotype was seen a few times. The CDR3 sequence is CASSYSRLAGDREQFF. Here the CDR3 DNA reads TGTGCCAGCAGTTACTCGAGGCTAGCGGGAGATAGGGAGCAGTTCTTC. The V call is TRBV6-5, the J call TRBJ2-1; 10 positions match TRBD2. There are 16 residues in the CDR3. Unmatched junction bases numbered 9, after V lost 0 bases and J lost 10 bases. Per germline, CDR1 MNHEY and CDR2 SVGAGI.

In its sample, this clonotype was seen many times. The chain joins TRBV7-9 to TRBJ1-1, with 8 bases identical to TRBD1. The junction had 3 bases not matched to a gene; V was cut back by 1 base and J by 2 bases. Germline lookup yields CDR1 SEHNR and CDR2 FQNEAQ (reference sequence). The CDR3 sequence is 15 residues long. Here the CDR3 reads CASSLGTGPNTEAFF. The CDR3 DNA is TGTGCCAGCAGCTTAGGGACAGGGCCTAACACTGAAGCTTTCTTT.

CDR3 amino acids: CAWSTGTGRLSTNEKLFF. CDR3 coding DNA: TGTGCCTGGAGTACCGGGACAGGACGACTTTCAACTAATGAAAAACTGTTTTTT. The rearrangement joins TRBV30 to TRBJ1-4, with 8 bases fitting TRBD1. This CDR3 spans 18 amino acids. Germline values: CDR1 GTSNPN, CDR2 SVGIG (reference sequence). J lost 0 bases, V lost 2 bases, and 11 bases had no gene match.

This clonotype was counted many times. The chain carries TRBV5-1 and TRBJ2-5; possibly TRBD2 for D (6 bases). CDR1 SGHRS and CDR2 YFSETQ come from the germline V gene. The CDR3 has 13 amino acids. V was cut by 5 bases and J by 4 bases, with 12 bases left in between. CDR3 protein: CASSGGDRETQYF. The CDR3, as DNA: TGCGCCAGCAGTGGCGGGGATAGAGAGACCCAGTACTTC. Variable domain in full (rest from reference TRBV5-1 and TRBJ2-5): KAGVTQTPRYLIKTRGQQVTLSCSPISGHRSVSWYQQTPGQGLQFLFEYFSETQRNKGNFPGRFSGRQFSNSRSEMNVSTLELGDSALYLCASSGGDRETQYFGPGTRLLVL.

This clonotype came up many times. Here the CDR3 reads CASSLEMGGMGNQPQHF. The CDR3 nucleotides read TGTGCCAGCAGTTTAGAAATGGGAGGGATGGGCAATCAGCCCCAGCATTTT. The rearrangement joins TRBV12-3 or TRBV12-4 to TRBJ1-5; D gene ambiguous. Deletions cut 1 base from V and 2 bases from J, with 15 bases between. The CDR3 consists of 17 residues.

There are many counts of this clonotype. The CDR3 coding sequence is TGCGCCAGCAGCTTGGCCGGGGGGACCTACGAGCAGTACTTC. Translated: CASSLAGGTYEQYF. This chain connects TRBV5-1 to TRBJ2-7; 7 bases match TRBD2. The germline V gene has CDR1 SGHRS and CDR2 YFSETQ. CDR3 length: 14 amino acids. Unmatched junction bases numbered 2, after V lost 0 bases and J lost 2 bases. The full variable domain, its missing parts supplied by reference TRBV5-1 and TRBJ2-7, is KAGVTQTPRYLIKTRGQQVTLSCSPISGHRSVSWYQQTPGQGLQFLFEYFSETQRNKGNFPGRFSGRQFSNSRSEMNVSTLELGDSALYLCASSLAGGTYEQYFGPGTRLTVT.

This clonotype came up many times. The V and J genes are TRBV12-3 or TRBV12-4 and TRBJ2-6; 13 nucleotides align to TRBD2. After removal of 6 bases from V and 3 bases from J, the junction contained 5 bases not matched to a gene. The CDR3 is made up of 17 amino acids. The CDR3 region has the DNA TGTGCCAGCAGGCCGACTAGCGGGAGGCGTGGGGCCAACGTCCTGACTTTC. Protein sequence: CASRPTSGRRGANVLTF.

This clonotype was seen repeatedly, ten times or more. V gene TRBV27 combines with J gene TRBJ1-1; D call uncertain. Germline CDR1 reads MNHEY; CDR2 reads SMNVEV (reference sequence). This CDR3 has 12 amino acids. V was trimmed by 1 base and J by 8 bases, leaving 8 bases between them. DNA of the CDR3: TGTGCCAGCAGTTTATGGGGAGGGGAAGCTTTCTTT. The encoded protein is CASSLWGGEAFF.

This clonotype was seen at least ten times. The chain recombines TRBV28 with TRBJ2-6, with D unresolved. Germline V lookup: CDR1 MDHEN, CDR2 SYDVKM. The V end lost 5 bases, the J end lost 0 bases, and 11 bases lay between the germline ends. The CDR3 is 16 residues long. CDR3 in DNA: TGTGCCAGCAGTACCGTCCGGAGCTCTGGGGCCAACGTCCTGACTTTC. Its protein product is CASSTVRSSGANVLTF.